These T cell receptor beta chains were read from a single sample in a study of vaccination and CD4 T cells after COVID-19. For these TCRs, the target antigens are not known. TCRdb called the PCR reads again in MiXCR, with one record for every CDR3 protein. This table holds approximately 12,000 distinct CDR3 sequences, almost 65% found once. The sample consisted of CD4+ T cells from blood, cultured in vitro. The receptors come from a human donor who had recovered from COVID-19. Each CDR3 is given with its conserved first and last residue. A D gene is named only where the DNA matches it firmly. Only some rows state a clone size, as once, few, many or a class for expanded clones.

V gene,J gene,D gene,clone size,CDR3 DNA,CDR3 protein
TRBV6-2/TRBV6-3,TRBJ1-5,NA,NA,TGTGCCAGCAGTTACCGCACTAATCAGCCCCAGCATTTT,CASSYRTNQPQHF
TRBV7-3,TRBJ1-1,TRBD1,NA,TGTGCCAGCAGCCGACAGGGATCGGCTGAAGCTTTCTTT,CASSRQGSAEAFF
TRBV4-1,TRBJ1-4,NA,NA,TGCGCCAGCAGCCAATTCGGGGGGAATGAAAAACTGTTTTTT,CASSQFGGNEKLFF
TRBV27,TRBJ1-2,TRBD1,few,TGTGCCAGCAGTCCCACCCCCGGACAGGGGGTTATCTATGGCTACACCTTC,CASSPTPGQGVIYGYTF
TRBV10-3,TRBJ1-1,NA,NA,TGTGCCATTAGACAGTCCGTGAACACTGAAGCTTTCTTT,CAIRQSVNTEAFF
TRBV20-1,TRBJ1-2,NA,few,TGCAGTGCTCGCAGGTTTAGTAGCTATGGCTACACCTTC,CSARRFSSYGYTF
TRBV24-1,TRBJ1-3,NA,NA,TGTGCCACCAGCGAAACAGGGATCTCTGGAAACACCATATATTTT,CATSETGISGNTIYF
TRBV7-8,TRBJ1-2,NA,NA,TGTGCCAGCAGCTCCTTGGCAGGCTATGGCTACACCTTC,CASSSLAGYGYTF
TRBV12-3/TRBV12-4,TRBJ2-7,TRBD2,NA,TGTGCCAGCAGTAGAAGCGGGAGCTTGGACGAGCAGTACTTC,CASSRSGSLDEQYF
TRBV2,TRBJ1-2,NA,NA,TGTGCCAGCAGTGTGGTGGAGCGGGCCCCCTATGGCTACACCTTC,CASSVVERAPYGYTF
TRBV15,TRBJ2-5,NA,NA,TGTGCCACCAGCAGCCGGGCCACCCAGTACTTC,CATSSRATQYF
TRBV19,TRBJ1-5,NA,NA,TGTGCCAGTAGTAAGGGAACCAATCAGCCCCAGCATTTT,CASSKGTNQPQHF
TRBV7-2,TRBJ2-7,NA,medium-sized,TGTGCCAGCAGCTTGAGGGGGGCCTACGAGCAGTACTTC,CASSLRGAYEQYF
TRBV28,TRBJ2-7,TRBD1,NA,TGTGCCAGCAGTCCAACATCGACAGGGTCCCCCTCTGGGCGCTACGAGCAGTACTTC,CASSPTSTGSPSGRYEQYF
TRBV20-1,TRBJ1-1,NA,once,TGCAGTGCTAGGCCATTTGAGGAAGCTTTCTTT,CSARPFEEAFF
TRBV28,TRBJ2-4,TRBD1,NA,TGTGCCAGCAGCCTACAGGGGGCCAAAAACATTCAGTACTTC,CASSLQGAKNIQYF
TRBV10-3,TRBJ1-6,NA,few,TGTGCCATCAGTGGCACTGGCACACCCCTCCACTTT,CAISGTGTPLHF
TRBV19,TRBJ1-1,NA,NA,TGTGCCAGTAGTACAACTAGAGCGACTGAAGCTTTCTTT,CASSTTRATEAFF
TRBV28,TRBJ1-2,TRBD1,NA,TGTGCCAGCAGTTTTCCCCAGGGGGCGAAGGGCTATGGCTACACCTTC,CASSFPQGAKGYGYTF
TRBV6-2/TRBV6-3,TRBJ1-1,TRBD1,NA,TGTGCCAGCAGTGACAGGGTCCGGCCTCTCTCCGTCTTT,CASSDRVRPLSVF
TRBV2,TRBJ1-2,NA,few,TGTGCCAGCAGTTCCCCGACGGGCCCACTCTCGACCTTC,CASSSPTGPLSTF
TRBV19,TRBJ1-5,TRBD1,once,TGTGCCAGTAGTAGTACAGGGGGAAGTCAGCCCCAGCATTTT,CASSSTGGSQPQHF
TRBV20-1,TRBJ1-2,NA,NA,TGCACCTGCCGGGGGTTCTATGGCTACACCTTC,CTCRGFYGYTF
TRBV7-6,TRBJ2-1,TRBD2,NA,TGTGCCAGCAGTCAGACTAGCGGGAGGGACAATGAGCAGTTCTTC,CASSQTSGRDNEQFF
TRBV12-5,TRBJ1-2,TRBD1,large,TGTGCTAGTGGCCGGACAGGGTTTGGCTACACCTTC,CASGRTGFGYTF
TRBV19,TRBJ2-3,TRBD2,NA,TGTGCCAGTGCCGGGCCCAGGACTAGCTCAGATACGCAGTATTTT,CASAGPRTSSDTQYF
TRBV19,TRBJ1-5,NA,NA,TGTGCCAGTACCCAGGGGAGACAGCCCCAGCATTTT,CASTQGRQPQHF
TRBV6-2/TRBV6-3,TRBJ2-1,NA,NA,TGTGCCAGCAGCCCGGAGTGGGAGCAGTTCTTC,CASSPEWEQFF
TRBV24-1,TRBJ1-1,NA,NA,TGTGCCACCAGTGGGGGGGCGAACACTGAAGCTTTCTTT,CATSGGANTEAFF
TRBV6-2/TRBV6-3,TRBJ2-5,TRBD2,few,TGTGCCAGCAGTTACTCTACTGGCGGGGGGCCTCAAGAGACCCAGTACTTC,CASSYSTGGGPQETQYF
TRBV5-1,TRBJ1-1,NA,NA,TGCGCCAGCAGCTTAAGAGTTCAGGGAGGCAACACTGAAGCTTTCTTT,CASSLRVQGGNTEAFF
TRBV20-1,TRBJ2-7,NA,once,TGCAGTGCCGCCCGGGGAATCTCCTACGAGCAGTACTTC,CSAARGISYEQYF
TRBV7-6,TRBJ2-7,TRBD1,few,TGTGCCAGCAGCTTCCAGACAGGGGCCTTCTACGAGCAGTACTTC,CASSFQTGAFYEQYF
TRBV5-5,TRBJ1-1,NA,NA,TGTGCCAGCAGCTTGTCCATTGAGACTGAAGCTTTCTTT,CASSLSIETEAFF
TRBV7-2,TRBJ2-5,NA,NA,TGTGCCAGCAGCTTGAGGGGGTTTGGGACCCAGTACTTC,CASSLRGFGTQYF
TRBV6-1,TRBJ1-6,NA,NA,TGTGCCAGCAGTCCCCTCGGTTCACCCCTCCACTTT,CASSPLGSPLHF
TRBV6-1,TRBJ2-7,TRBD1,NA,TGTGCCAGCAGGCAGTCGGACAGGACCCCCAGCGAGCAGTACTTC,CASRQSDRTPSEQYF
TRBV6-1,TRBJ2-7,NA,few,TGTGCCAGCGCCGGGGCTGGCCCCTACGAGCAGTACTTC,CASAGAGPYEQYF
TRBV20-1,TRBJ2-7,TRBD2,NA,TGCAGTGCTAGGGGGGGGAGGGCAACCTACGAGCAGTACTTC,CSARGGRATYEQYF
TRBV10-3,TRBJ1-1,NA,NA,TGTGCCATCAGTGGGTTCAGGGCTGGGTCTGAAGCTTTCTTT,CAISGFRAGSEAFF
TRBV2,TRBJ2-2,NA,NA,TGTGCCAGCAGGACTCCATCGAACACCGGGGAGCTGTTTTTT,CASRTPSNTGELFF